Listed here are 18 T cell receptor beta chains from one sample, sequenced in a study of blood T cells in healthy people across ages. The authors ran a second PCR of 7 to 11 cycles using a sample-barcoded 5' primer and a J-beta primer mix. TCRdb called the 5' RACE reads again in MiXCR, with one record for every CDR3 protein. The table records some 790,000 distinct CDR3 sequences, 29% of them present only once. Sequencing was carried out using blood. The origin of the receptors is a woman over 75 in good health.

Points on this clonotype: This sequence may be a read error, since a much larger clone differs from it by one base. This chain uses TRBV20-1 with TRBJ1-1, with D hard to call. The V end lost 7 bases, the J end lost 6 bases, and 24 bases lay between the germline ends. This CDR3 contains 15 residues. Germline lookup yields CDR1 DFQATT and CDR2 SNEGSKA (reference sequence). The CDR3: CSGKGPVTINAEAFF. CDR3 DNA: TGCAGTGGGAAAGGGCCAGTTACTATCAACGCTGAAGCTTTCTTT.

This clonotype came up many times. The chain is built from TRBV6-2 or TRBV6-3 and TRBJ2-3; 8 bases fit TRBD2. The CDR3 consists of 11 residues. Germline loops: CDR1 MNHEY, CDR2 SVGEGT. V gave up 9 bases and J gave up 12 bases; unmatched junction bases: 8. CDR3 protein: CASTGTRTQYF. The DNA for the CDR3 is TGTGCCAGTACCGGGACTAGGACCCAGTATTTT.

This clonotype appeared once. The chain recombines TRBV6-1 with TRBJ1-1; D gene ambiguous. CDR1 is MNHNS, CDR2 SASEGT, per germline. V shed 4 bases and J shed 5 bases, with 14 bases lying between them. The CDR3 is 14 amino acids. CDR3 DNA sequence: TGTGCCAGCAGTGTAATGGATCTGGGGACTGAAGCTTTCTTT. Residues: CASSVMDLGTEAFF.

The sample holds many counts of this clonotype. V usage is TRBV7-9 and J usage is TRBJ2-7; 8 nucleotides align to TRBD1. Germline assignment: CDR1 SEHNR and CDR2 FQNEAQ (reference sequence). The CDR3 is made up of 14 amino acids. V trimming: 5 bases; J trimming: 5 bases; junction bases outside the gene matches: 8. CDR3 coding DNA: TGTGCCAGCAGCACAGACAGGGGAATCCACGAGCAGTACTTC. This sequence encodes CASSTDRGIHEQYF.

This clonotype was seen many times. The V gene is TRBV12-3 or TRBV12-4, the J gene TRBJ2-2; D ambiguous. The CDR3 covers 12 residues. Trimming removed 6 bases from V and 3 bases from J, with 5 bases in between. This CDR3 reads CASRLYTGELFF. CDR3 coding DNA: TGTGCCAGCAGACTATACACCGGGGAGCTGTTTTTT.

This clonotype was counted a single time. V and J are TRBV5-1 and TRBJ2-3; the D gene is possibly TRBD1 (6 bases). The germline V gene encodes CDR1 SGHRS and CDR2 YFSETQ. The CDR3 is made up of 15 amino acids. Deletions cut 0 bases from V and 4 bases from J, with 12 bases between. In DNA, the CDR3 is TGCGCCAGCAGCTTGGAAGGACAGCTCCCAGATACGCAGTATTTT. It encodes CASSLEGQLPDTQYF.

The chain carries TRBV27 and TRBJ1-5, with unresolved D. Trimming stripped 5 bases from V and 4 bases from J, with 12 bases between. The CDR3 loop spans 14 amino acids. Germline values: CDR1 MNHEY, CDR2 SMNVEV (reference sequence). The DNA for the CDR3 is TGTGCCAGCAGTAGAGAGGGAGTGAATCAGCCCCAGCATTTT. It yields the protein CASSREGVNQPQHF.

There are a few counts of this clonotype. A read error may explain this, as a much larger clone is one base away. The chain has TRBV7-2 and TRBJ1-2, with a possible D match to TRBD1 (5 bases). CDR3 size: 13 residues. Per germline, CDR1 SGHTA and CDR2 FQGNSA. Trimming removed 5 bases at V and 7 bases at J, with 14 bases between. CDR3 loop: CASSPGRGLGYTF. The CDR3, as DNA: TGTGCCAGCAGCCCGGGACGGGGTCTTGGCTACACCTTC. Together with reference TRBV7-2 and TRBJ1-2, the CDR3 gives the full variable domain: GAGVSQSPSNKVTEKGKDVELRCDPISGHTALYWYRQSLGQGLEFLIYFQGNSAPDKSGLPSDRFSAERTGGSVSTLTIQRTQQEDSAVYLCASSPGRGLGYTFGSGTRLTVV.

In this sample, this clonotype turned up many times. The gene calls are TRBV20-1 and TRBJ2-3; D may correspond to TRBD1 or TRBD2 (6 bases each). The V gene's germline CDR1 is DFQATT and CDR2 SNEGSKA (reference sequence). Trimming removed 3 bases from V and 3 bases from J, with 10 bases in between. The CDR3 has 13 amino acids. In DNA form, the CDR3 reads TGCAGTGCTAGCGGAGGGGGAACAGATACGCAGTATTTT. It translates to CSASGGGTDTQYF.

This clonotype appeared a few times. The CDR3 here is CASSLGGGRVYNEQFF. DNA for the CDR3: TGTGCCAGCAGCCTGGGTGGGGGGAGGGTTTACAATGAGCAGTTCTTC. This chain uses TRBV7-9 with TRBJ2-1, with TRBD2 matching over 7 bases. Germline trimming cut 5 bases from V and 4 bases from J; bases unmatched to any gene: 11. Germline V lookup: CDR1 SEHNR, CDR2 FQNEAQ (reference sequence). This CDR3 comprises 16 residues.

This clonotype was detected ten times or more. This rearrangement joins TRBV4-3 to TRBJ2-3, with D unresolved. V lost 4 bases to trimming and J lost 5 bases, with 10 bases between them. CDR1 is LGHNA, CDR2 YSLEER, per germline. CDR3 size: 13 residues. CDR3 region: CASSRVYKDTQYF. CDR3 DNA: TGCGCCAGCAGCCGAGTCTACAAAGATACGCAGTATTTT.

This clonotype was observed many times. V usage is TRBV20-1 and J usage is TRBJ2-3; 11 positions agree with TRBD2. Germline V CDR1 and CDR2: DFQATT, SNEGSKA (reference sequence). With 3 bases clipped from V and 5 bases from J, the junction kept 4 bases outside the gene matches. This CDR3 has 14 amino acids. CDR3 DNA sequence: TGCAGTGCTAGGGGGGGACTAGCGGTAGATACGCAGTATTTT. The encoded protein is CSARGGLAVDTQYF.

As to this clonotype: A single base separates this from a much larger clone, so it may be a read error. The chain carries TRBV5-1 and TRBJ2-3, with 13 positions matching TRBD2. Trimming at V came to 1 base and at J to 1 base, leaving 9 bases not matched to a gene. The CDR3 has 19 residues. Germline CDR1 is SGHRS and CDR2 is YFSETQ. As DNA, the CDR3 is TGCGCCAGCAGCTTGACCGCTAGACTAGCGGGGGGACGCACAGATACGCAGTATTTT. Its translation is CASSLTARLAGGRTDTQYF.

This clonotype was recorded at least ten times. The rearrangement uses TRBV20-1 and TRBJ2-3; 10 bases match TRBD1. The CDR3 covers 16 residues. V trimming: 0 bases; J trimming: 5 bases; junction bases outside the gene matches: 8. The germline V gene encodes CDR1 DFQATT and CDR2 SNEGSKA (reference sequence). The CDR3: CSARDYGQGVRDTQYF. Here the CDR3 DNA reads TGCAGTGCTAGAGATTATGGACAGGGGGTACGAGATACGCAGTATTTT.

The table lists this clonotype with a few counts. V is TRBV7-2 and J is TRBJ1-4; D remains unclear. The germline V gene encodes CDR1 SGHTA and CDR2 FQGNSA. This CDR3 region has 15 residues. Trimming shortened V by 6 bases and J by 2 bases, and 13 bases separated the two germline ends. CDR3 sequence (DNA): TGTGCCAGCAGTCGAACGGGTCTTACTAATGAAAAACTGTTTTTT. This translates into CASSRTGLTNEKLFF.

This clonotype was counted between two and nine times. The chain joins TRBV21-1 to TRBJ1-6; the D segment call TRBD1 is taken from the table without a DNA check. TRBV21-1 is an annotated pseudogene. The CDR3 is 20 residues long. The CDR3 DNA is TGTGCCAGCAGCCGAAAATGTCGGGACAGGGCGAGCTCCTATAATTCACCCCTCCACTTT. This translates into CASSRKCRDRASSYNSPLHF.

V usage is TRBV4-1 and J usage is TRBJ1-2; D gene unclear. Germline V lookup: CDR1 MGHRA, CDR2 YSYEKL. The CDR3 loop spans 14 amino acids. Trimming removed 2 bases at V and 14 bases at J, with 21 bases between. CDR3 sequence reads: CASSQSLGLSGKTF. CDR3 in DNA: TGCGCCAGCAGCCAATCCTTGGGCCTTTCCGGGAAGACCTTC.

The J gene is TRBJ2-3, the V gene TRBV20-1; 10 bases match TRBD1. V shed 1 base and J 5 bases; nucleotides not matched to a gene: 6. Germline V gene data show CDR1 as DFQATT and CDR2 as SNEGSKA (reference sequence). This CDR3 has 15 residues. CDR3: CSARGDRGRGDTQYF. CDR3 DNA: TGCAGTGCTAGAGGCGACAGGGGGCGCGGAGATACGCAGTATTTT.